One sample yielded the 25 T cell receptor beta chains listed below, sequenced in a study of Ad26.COV2.S vaccination and SARS-CoV-2 variants. Documented treatment: approximately 18 received Ad26.COV2.S at low or high dose, single or two shots; roughly five received placebo; per-sample allocation not given. It was on day 63 after the first vaccine or placebo injection that samples were taken. This table comes from immunoSEQ multiplex PCR, and its TCRdb copy is limited to in-frame clones, with some not included. The sample lists about 480,000 clones; roughly 89% were seen once. This specimen consisted of peripheral blood, obtained in a trial of Ad26.COV2.S vaccine versus placebo. These receptors all come from a person aged 18-65 years who received the Ad26.COV2.S COVID-19 vaccine or a placebo.

The chain combines TRBV30 with TRBJ1-5, with 7 bases fitting TRBD1. V shed 5 bases and J 1 base; nucleotides not matched to a gene: 5. The germline gives CDR1 GTSNPN, CDR2 SVGIG (reference sequence). The CDR3 has 14 amino acids. This CDR3 reads CAWEQGLSNQPQHF. The CDR3 coding sequence is TGTGCCTGGGAACAGGGGCTAAGCAATCAGCCCCAGCATTTT.

The chain combines TRBV7-2 with TRBJ2-7, with a weak D call TRBD1 (6 bases). Germline-derived CDR1 and CDR2 are SGHTA and FQGNSA. The germline V and J ends were trimmed by 2 bases and 4 bases, with 12 bases remaining between them. The CDR3 sequence is 14 residues long. The CDR3: CASSLLRGRYEQYF. Here the CDR3 DNA reads TGTGCCAGCAGCTTATTGAGGGGGAGATACGAGCAGTACTTC.

This rearrangement joins TRBV19 to TRBJ1-4, with D possibly matching TRBD1 (6 bases). This CDR3 has 19 residues. The germline gives CDR1 LNHDA, CDR2 SQIVND (reference sequence). Trimming shortened V by 3 bases and J by 0 bases, and 20 bases separated the two germline ends. The chain's CDR3 is CASSMVTLLQGTTNEKLFF. The CDR3 DNA reads as TGTGCCAGTAGTATGGTAACCCTGCTGCAGGGGACAACTAATGAAAAACTGTTTTTT.

The V gene is TRBV11-2, the J gene TRBJ1-1; D gene unclear. V lost 5 bases, J lost 4 bases, and 11 bases lay in between. CDR3 size: 13 residues. Germline values: CDR1 SGHAT, CDR2 FQNNGV. The CDR3 coding sequence is TGTGCCAGCAGCCCCCCCGTCCCCACTGAAGCTTTCTTT. Its protein is CASSPPVPTEAFF.

The chain links TRBV14 to TRBJ2-7; TRBD1 agrees at 7 bases. The germline gives CDR1 SGHDN, CDR2 FVKESK. V dropped 3 bases and J dropped 6; count of bases not matched to a gene: 5. This CDR3 spans 13 amino acids. The CDR3 DNA follows: TGTGCCAGCAGCCAGTCGACAGGGACCGAGCAGTACTTC. This translates into CASSQSTGTEQYF.

This chain uses TRBV25-1 with TRBJ2-7; 7 bases are shared with TRBD2. CDR3 length equals 13 residues. Trimming removed 8 bases from V and 3 bases from J; junction bases left unmatched: 7. Germline loops: CDR1 MGHDK, CDR2 SYGVNS. The CDR3 coding sequence is TGTGCCAGCGAGGCGGGAGCTGTCTACGAGCAGTACTTC. It codes for CASEAGAVYEQYF.

This clone was seen just once. The J gene is TRBJ2-5, the V gene TRBV4-2, with 13 bases fitting TRBD2. The CDR3 totals 18 residues. V trimming: 0 bases; J trimming: 4 bases; junction bases outside the gene matches: 8. Per germline, CDR1 LGHNA and CDR2 YNFKEQ. Here the CDR3 DNA reads TGTGCCAGCAGCCAAGAGCAGCGACTAGCGGGAGGAAGAGAGACCCAGTACTTC. Translated: CASSQEQRLAGGRETQYF.

This clone was counted between two and nine times. The V gene is TRBV11-2, the J gene TRBJ1-3; D unresolved. The CDR3 has 13 residues. V shed 2 bases and J shed 4 bases, with 6 bases lying between them. Germline-derived CDR1 and CDR2 are SGHAT and FQNNGV. The CDR3 is CASSLNGGNTIYF. The CDR3 nucleotides read TGTGCCAGCAGCTTAAATGGGGGAAACACCATATATTTT.

The rearrangement joins TRBV15 to TRBJ2-2, with D perhaps TRBD2 (6 bases). The germline gives CDR1 LNHNV, CDR2 YYDKDF (reference sequence). The CDR3 length is 15 residues. The ends were cut back, 1 base at V and 5 bases at J, with 11 bases in the middle. The DNA for the CDR3 is TGTGCCACCAGCAGAGGCCTAGCGAGTACCGGGGAGCTGTTTTTT. Encoded protein: CATSRGLASTGELFF.

This chain uses TRBV6-1 with TRBJ1-3, with a weak D call TRBD1 (6 bases). CDR1 is MNHNS, CDR2 SASEGT, per germline. The V end was cut by 2 bases, the J end by 0 bases, with 11 bases between. This CDR3 contains 16 residues. The CDR3 DNA reads as TGTGCCAGCAGTGAATACGGGGGGCTCTCTGGAAACACCATATATTTT. Translation: CASSEYGGLSGNTIYF.

The chain combines TRBV7-8 with TRBJ1-6; the D is unclear. This CDR3 comprises 16 residues. The germline CDR1 and CDR2 sequences are SGHVS and FQNEAQ. Between the trimmed V and J ends, which lost 2 bases and 6 bases, there was a span of 14 bases. The CDR3 bases are TGTGCCAGCAGCTTACACGGCAGCGACCCTAATTCACCCCTCCACTTT. Translation: CASSLHGSDPNSPLHF.

This rearrangement joins TRBV30 to TRBJ1-4; D gene ambiguous. This CDR3 is built from 12 residues. CDR1 is GTSNPN and CDR2 is SVGIG in the germline V gene (reference sequence). Between the trimmed V and J ends, which lost 2 bases and 4 bases, there was a span of 5 bases. The CDR3, as DNA: TGTGCCTGGAGTTCGAATAATGAAAAACTGTTTTTT. As protein: CAWSSNNEKLFF.

V is TRBV6-6 and J is TRBJ1-1; D gene uncertain. The germline V and J ends were trimmed by 9 bases and 1 base, with 9 bases remaining between them. This CDR3 has 12 residues. The V gene's germline CDR1 is MNHNY and CDR2 SVGAGI (reference sequence). In DNA form, the CDR3 reads TGTGCCAGTACAGTTACGAACACTGAAGCTTTCTTT. Protein: CASTVTNTEAFF.

The CDR3 loop reads CAWSEQVTEAFF. For the CDR3, the DNA is TGTGCCTGGAGTGAACAGGTCACTGAAGCTTTCTTT. The chain has TRBV30 and TRBJ1-1; D possibly corresponds to TRBD1 (5 bases). Germline values: CDR1 GTSNPN, CDR2 SVGIG (reference sequence). Trimming shortened V by 1 base and J by 4 bases, and 7 bases separated the two germline ends. The CDR3 length is 12 residues.

The chain is built from TRBV5-5 and TRBJ2-5; TRBD2 might be the D (6 bases). The V and J ends lost 5 bases and 5 bases respectively, with 13 bases between them. The CDR3 is made up of 13 amino acids. Germline CDR1 SGHKS, CDR2 YYEKEE (reference sequence). As DNA, the CDR3 is TGTGCCAGCAGTGGAGGGGCGTGGGAGACCCAGTACTTC. This sequence encodes CASSGGAWETQYF.

Comment on this clone: This specimen includes other DNA sequences encoding the same CDR3. The chain carries TRBV28 and TRBJ1-5, with D tentatively TRBD1 (5 bases). Trimming stripped 3 bases from V and 0 bases from J, with 9 bases between. The CDR3 runs 15 residues. CDR1 is MDHEN and CDR2 is SYDVKM in the germline V gene. In nucleotides, the CDR3 is TGTGCCAGCAGTTTCTCAGGGAATAGCAATCAGCCCCAGCATTTT. Translated, it gives CASSFSGNSNQPQHF.

Only a few counts were recorded for this clone. The chain is built from TRBV9 and TRBJ1-6; 7 nucleotides agree with TRBD1. Trimming cost V 4 bases and J 0 bases; bases outside gene matches: 4. Germline V CDR1 and CDR2: SGDLS, YYNGEE. The CDR3 has 16 amino acids. The CDR3 region is CASSQQGSSYNSPLHF. The CDR3 bases are TGTGCCAGCAGCCAACAGGGGAGCTCCTATAATTCACCCCTCCACTTT.

The gene calls are TRBV2 and TRBJ1-5; tentative D call: TRBD1 (6 bases). Germline V lookup: CDR1 SNHLY, CDR2 FYNNEI. The CDR3 length is 15 residues. Trimming left V 4 bases short and J 5 bases short, with 15 bases between. In nucleotides, the CDR3 is TGTGCCAGCAGTGCCCAGGGGTTCGGCGATCAGCCCCAGCATTTT. It specifies CASSAQGFGDQPQHF.

The chain is built from TRBV30 and TRBJ2-7; TRBD1 agrees at 10 bases. The CDR3 contains 14 residues. V shed 5 bases and J 1 base; nucleotides not matched to a gene: 5. Germline loops: CDR1 GTSNPN, CDR2 SVGIG (reference sequence). CDR3 protein: CAWERQGASYEQYF. Written as DNA, the CDR3 is TGTGCCTGGGAGAGACAGGGGGCTTCCTACGAGCAGTACTTC.

V and J are TRBV6-6 and TRBJ2-1; 7 bases agree with TRBD2. CDR1 and CDR2 from the germline V gene are MNHNY and SVGAGI (reference sequence). The V and J ends lost 5 bases and 7 bases, in that order; junction bases with no gene match: 11. This CDR3 is 15 amino acids long. The CDR3 protein is CASSDQSGDLNEQFF. The CDR3 DNA is TGTGCCAGCAGTGACCAGAGCGGGGATCTTAATGAGCAGTTCTTC.

CDR3 nucleotide sequence: TGTGCCAGCAGCTCGAGGGACGGGAGAGAGACCCAGTACTTC. It is translated as CASSSRDGRETQYF. The V call is TRBV7-2, the J call TRBJ2-5; D is perhaps TRBD2 (6 bases). CDR3 length: 14 amino acids. CDR1 and CDR2 from the germline V gene are SGHTA and FQGNSA. V dropped 4 bases and J dropped 4 bases, with 13 bases sitting between them.

The chain links TRBV9 to TRBJ1-1; weak D call: TRBD1 (5 bases). Germline lookup yields CDR1 SGDLS and CDR2 YYNGEE. The V end lost 0 bases, the J end lost 0 bases, and 6 bases lay between the germline ends. The CDR3 spans 14 residues. The CDR3 is CASSVGQMNTEAFF. The CDR3 DNA reads as TGTGCCAGCAGCGTAGGACAGATGAACACTGAAGCTTTCTTT.

V usage is TRBV9 and J usage is TRBJ2-1; possible D gene TRBD2, 5 bases. CDR1 is SGDLS, CDR2 YYNGEE, per germline. The CDR3 is made up of 16 amino acids. The germline V and J ends were trimmed by 0 bases and 3 bases, with 13 bases remaining between them. CDR3 in amino acids: CASSVATRVLYNEQFF. The CDR3 DNA follows: TGTGCCAGCAGCGTAGCTACGCGGGTTCTCTACAATGAGCAGTTCTTC. The whole variable domain, remainder taken from reference TRBV9 and TRBJ2-1, is DSGVTQTPKHLITATGQRVTLRCSPRSGDLSVYWYQQSLDQGLQFLIQYYNGEERAKGNILERFSAQQFPDLHSELNLSSLELGDSALYFCASSVATRVLYNEQFFGPGTRLTVL.

The chain has TRBV12-3 or TRBV12-4 and TRBJ1-1; D not certain. V lost 10 bases and J lost 5, with 14 bases in between. The CDR3 has 12 amino acids. CDR3 residues: CATTMVGTEAFF. The CDR3 coding sequence is TGTGCCACCACGATGGTAGGGACTGAAGCTTTCTTT.

This clone was recorded a few times. The chain couples TRBV24-1 to TRBJ2-7; 9 bases align to TRBD1. The germline V gene encodes CDR1 KGHDR and CDR2 SFDVKD. There are 16 residues in the CDR3. Losses at the gene ends were 5 bases for V and 4 bases for J; bases not matched to a gene: 11. CDR3 nucleotide sequence: TGTGCCACCAGTGCCTTGGGGAACAGGGGGCAATACGAGCAGTACTTC. It encodes CATSALGNRGQYEQYF.